This T cell receptor beta chain appears in the sequencing data of a study of blood T cell repertoires in COVID-19. V dropped 3 bases and J dropped 11; count of bases not matched to a gene: 11. This CDR3 region has 15 residues. CDR1 and CDR2 (germline): LNHDA, SQIVND (reference sequence). Per the original methods: Amplification of reference gene primers was used by the study to estimate nucleated cell counts. Generated by immunoSEQ multiplex PCR, the TCRdb table keeps only in-frame clones and is missing some. The V and J calls and clone size are taken from that table; D and trimming were inferred from the DNA. The table has more than 150,000 clones, approximately 87% seen once.

This chain joins TRBV19 and TRBJ1-5; 9 nucleotides agree with TRBD1. This TCR derives from a man in his sixties or seventies with active or convalescent COVID-19. Sequencing was carried out using peripheral blood. The chain's CDR3 is CASSISPGQGSSQHF. The DNA of the CDR3 is TGTGCCAGTAGTATTTCCCCGGGACAGGGTAGTTCCCAGCATTTT.